Shown below are 32 T cell receptor beta chains from a single sample sequenced in a study of beta chain features in type 1 diabetes. Study outcomes and limitations: For Type 1 diabetes patients, all four CD4+ subsets carried TCRB CDR3s that were moderately but significantly shorter.

Their specific antigens are unknown. Every isolated RNA sample was fully reverse transcribed, so sequencing captured expressed TCRB transcripts. Only in-frame clones appear in the TCRdb table, and some are missing; sequencing was by immunoSEQ multiplex PCR. The table lists hundreds of thousands of clones, roughly an eighth of them singletons. The specimen sequenced was naive CD4+ T cells from blood. The receptors stem from a man between 18 and 35 years old with type 1 diabetes.

V gene TRBV6-5 combines with J gene TRBJ2-7; D is perhaps TRBD2 (6 bases). CDR1 and CDR2 (germline): MNHEY, SVGAGI. The V end was cut by 0 bases, the J end by 6 bases, with 12 bases between. The CDR3 is 14 residues long. The CDR3, as DNA: TGTGCCAGCAGTTACTCGTCGGGGGTTGGCGAGCAGTACTTC. Amino acids: CASSYSSGVGEQYF.

This chain joins TRBV30 and TRBJ1-2; D not resolved. Germline V gene lookup returns CDR1 GTSNPN and CDR2 SVGIG (reference sequence). V lost 2 bases to trimming and J lost 12 bases, with 16 bases between them. The CDR3 sequence is 12 residues long. CDR3 DNA: TGTGCCTGGAGTCGCGACGTCCCCCTCCACACCTTC. This sequence encodes CAWSRDVPLHTF.

J is TRBJ1-1 and V is TRBV6-5, with 8 positions matching TRBD1. The CDR3 runs 15 residues. V gave up 2 bases and J gave up 3 bases; unmatched junction bases: 5. Germline CDR1 MNHEY, CDR2 SVGAGI. CDR3: CASSYGGQDDTEAFF. CDR3 coding DNA: TGTGCCAGCAGTTACGGGGGACAGGATGACACTGAAGCTTTCTTT.

The rearrangement uses TRBV27 and TRBJ1-1, with 8 bases aligning to TRBD1. Germline loops: CDR1 MNHEY, CDR2 SMNVEV (reference sequence). This CDR3 is 16 amino acids long. V was pared by 1 base and J by 4 bases, with 8 bases of the junction left unmatched. DNA of the CDR3: TGTGCCAGCAGTTTATACCCGGACAGGGTGGTCACTGAAGCTTTCTTT. Amino acid sequence: CASSLYPDRVVTEAFF.

This clone occurred a few times. This chain joins TRBV30 and TRBJ1-1; D is uncertain. V dropped 5 bases and J dropped 7 bases, with 11 bases sitting between them. The CDR3 totals 11 residues. The germline gives CDR1 GTSNPN, CDR2 SVGIG (reference sequence). In DNA, the CDR3 is TGTGCCTGGGGGCAGTTGGATGAAGCTTTCTTT. This encodes CAWGQLDEAFF.

The chain has TRBV30 and TRBJ2-1, with D unresolved. CDR1 and CDR2 from the germline V gene are GTSNPN and SVGIG (reference sequence). The CDR3 covers 11 residues. CDR3 region: CAWRWYNEQFF. The CDR3 DNA reads TGTGCATGGCGGTGGTACAATGAGCAGTTCTTC.

This clone was recorded a few times. The genes are TRBV7-2 and TRBJ2-3, with D possibly being TRBD1 (5 bases). Looked up from germline, CDR1 is SGHTA and CDR2 is FQGNSA. CDR3 length: 14 residues. Trimming left V 1 base short and J 5 bases short, with 10 bases between. Written as DNA, the CDR3 is TGTGCCAGCAGCTTAGTGCAGGGTGGAGATACGCAGTATTTT. This encodes CASSLVQGGDTQYF.

This clone was picked up a small number of times. CDR3 sequence reads: CASSPVEQGGTEAFF. CDR3 nucleotide sequence: TGCGCCAGCAGCCCGGTGGAGCAGGGGGGAACTGAAGCTTTCTTT. The chain joins TRBV5-1 to TRBJ1-1, with 7 bases identical to TRBD1. The germline V gene encodes CDR1 SGHRS and CDR2 YFSETQ. The V gene end was trimmed by 4 bases and the J gene end by 5 bases; junction bases not matched to a gene: 11. The CDR3 runs to 15 residues.

Turning to this clone: At the DNA level, this CDR3 is encoded by other sequences in the same sample as well. The chain has TRBV29-1 and TRBJ1-1; D possibly corresponds to TRBD1 (5 bases). CDR3 length equals 13 residues. CDR1 SQVTM and CDR2 ANQGSEA come from the germline V gene. V was cut by 5 bases and J by 0 bases, with 10 bases left in between. Here the CDR3 reads CSVSGRLNTEAFF. Written as DNA, the CDR3 is TGCAGCGTTTCGGGACGGTTGAACACTGAAGCTTTCTTT.

This clone has just a few counts. This chain uses TRBV30 with TRBJ1-5; 8 bases are shared with TRBD1. V lost 2 bases to trimming and J lost 1 base; unmatched junction nucleotides: 10. From germline, CDR1 is GTSNPN and CDR2 SVGIG (reference sequence). The CDR3 is 17 residues long. This chain's CDR3 is CAWSLGPGGGSNQPQHF. DNA of the CDR3: TGTGCCTGGAGTTTGGGGCCAGGGGGCGGGAGCAATCAGCCCCAGCATTTT.

This clone was picked up a small number of times. V gene TRBV30 combines with J gene TRBJ1-2, with D possibly matching TRBD1 (5 bases). The CDR3 has 13 residues. V lost 3 bases, J lost 5 bases, and 13 bases lay in between. CDR1 GTSNPN and CDR2 SVGIG come from the germline V gene (reference sequence). The CDR3 DNA follows: TGTGCCTGGAGGCAAAAGGGGAAGTATGGCTACACCTTC. This codes for CAWRQKGKYGYTF. The whole variable domain, filled in from reference TRBV30 and TRBJ1-2, reads SQTIHQWPATLVQPVGSPLSLECTVEGTSNPNLYWYRQAAGRGLQLLFYSVGIGQISSEVPQNLSASRPQDRQFILSSKKLLLSDSGFYLCAWRQKGKYGYTFGSGTRLTVV.

The V call is TRBV6-1, the J call TRBJ2-7, with 9 bases matching TRBD1. The germline gives CDR1 MNHNS, CDR2 SASEGT. Germline trimming cut 2 bases from V and 4 bases from J; bases unmatched to any gene: 9. The length of the CDR3 is 16 residues. CDR3 DNA: TGTGCCAGCAGTGAACCGCGGGACAGGGCTTCATACGAGCAGTACTTC. Its protein is CASSEPRDRASYEQYF.

This clone has only a few counts. V gene TRBV19 combines with J gene TRBJ2-1, with TRBD1 matching 9 bases. Germline lookup yields CDR1 LNHDA and CDR2 SQIVND (reference sequence). With V trimmed by 7 bases and J by 1 base, 5 bases remained unmatched. This CDR3 is built from 15 residues. CDR3 nucleotides: TGTGCCAGTACCCGGGACAGGGCATCCTACAATGAGCAGTTCTTC. Translating it yields CASTRDRASYNEQFF. Supplemented by reference TRBV19 and TRBJ2-1, the full variable domain reads DGGITQSPKYLFRKEGQNVTLSCEQNLNHDAMYWYRQDPGQGLRLIYYSQIVNDFQKGDIAEGYSVSREKKESFPLTVTSAQKNPTAFYLCASTRDRASYNEQFFGPGTRLTVL.

The V call is TRBV6-6, the J call TRBJ2-3, with TRBD1 matching over 11 bases. The ends lost 0 bases at V and 1 base at J; junction bases unmatched: 0. Germline CDR1 is MNHNY and CDR2 is SVGAGI (reference sequence). The CDR3 is 16 amino acids. DNA of the CDR3: TGTGCCAGCAGTTACTCGGGACAGGGGGGCACAGATACGCAGTATTTT. Its translation is CASSYSGQGGTDTQYF.

The chain couples TRBV9 to TRBJ2-1, with TRBD2 matching 12 bases. V dropped 4 bases and J dropped 7; count of bases not matched to a gene: 3. Per the germline V gene, CDR1 is SGDLS and CDR2 is YYNGEE. The CDR3 length is 14 residues. The CDR3 loop reads CASSQLAGGNEQFF. DNA for the CDR3: TGTGCCAGCAGCCAACTAGCGGGGGGTAATGAGCAGTTCTTC.

The chain uses TRBV4-1 and TRBJ2-7; D call uncertain. V lost 4 bases and J 2 bases, leaving 12 bases between the germline ends. CDR3 size: 14 residues. CDR1 and CDR2 (germline): MGHRA, YSYEKL. Here the CDR3 reads CASSPLGRTYEQYF. Here the CDR3 DNA reads TGCGCCAGCAGCCCCCTGGGCAGGACCTACGAGCAGTACTTC.

The chain links TRBV15 to TRBJ2-7; tentative D call: TRBD2 (5 bases). V was clipped by 0 bases and J by 2 bases, with 17 bases between them. CDR1 and CDR2 from the germline V gene are LNHNV and YYDKDF (reference sequence). The CDR3 covers 17 residues. Here the CDR3 reads CATSREGVAIKTYEQYF. In nucleotides, the CDR3 is TGTGCCACCAGCAGAGAGGGAGTTGCTATTAAAACCTACGAGCAGTACTTC.

Comments on this clone: The sample has other DNA sequences that encode this CDR3 too. V and J are TRBV29-1 and TRBJ2-3, with TRBD2 matching 8 bases. This CDR3 is 12 amino acids long. Germline CDR1 reads SQVTM; CDR2 reads ANQGSEA. V shed 4 bases and J 3 bases; nucleotides not matched to a gene: 0. The CDR3 coding sequence is TGCAGCGTTGGCGGGGGGACAGATACGCAGTATTTT. It yields the protein CSVGGGTDTQYF.

CDR3 nucleotides: TGTGCCAGCAGCTTAGAGGGGGCGAACACTGAAGCTTTCTTT. This codes for CASSLEGANTEAFF. The chain recombines TRBV7-2 with TRBJ1-1; 7 positions match TRBD1. Germline trimming cut 1 base from V and 1 base from J; bases unmatched to any gene: 0. The germline CDR1 and CDR2 sequences are SGHTA and FQGNSA. This CDR3 contains 14 residues.

The chain combines TRBV9 with TRBJ1-2, with TRBD1 matching over 7 bases. V gave up 5 bases and J gave up 2 bases; unmatched junction bases: 9. This CDR3 spans 15 amino acids. Germline assignment: CDR1 SGDLS and CDR2 YYNGEE. CDR3 protein: CASRKAGTENYGYTF. Here the CDR3 DNA reads TGTGCCAGCAGAAAAGCCGGGACAGAGAACTATGGCTACACCTTC.

The chain uses TRBV19 and TRBJ1-5, with D possibly being TRBD1 (6 bases). CDR3 length: 16 amino acids. Germline-derived CDR1 and CDR2 are LNHDA and SQIVND (reference sequence). V was shortened by 3 bases and J by 0 bases, with 12 bases between the two germline ends. DNA of the CDR3: TGTGCCAGTAGTATCCGGGGGGGCGATAGCAATCAGCCCCAGCATTTT. Protein product: CASSIRGGDSNQPQHF.

This clone was seen more than once but under ten times. The V gene is TRBV29-1, the J gene TRBJ2-1; perhaps TRBD2 as D (5 bases). V lost 5 bases, J lost 9 bases, and 11 bases lay in between. Germline CDR1 reads SQVTM; CDR2 reads ANQGSEA. CDR3 length equals 11 residues. CDR3 protein: CSVKEAGEQFF. Written as DNA, the CDR3 is TGCAGCGTTAAGGAGGCCGGTGAGCAGTTCTTC.

This chain connects TRBV7-3 to TRBJ1-2, with D possibly TRBD1 on 6 matching bases. Trimming took 5 bases from V and 3 from J, leaving 16 bases between them. Germline-derived CDR1 and CDR2 are SGHTA and FQGTGA. The CDR3 spans 15 residues. The CDR3 region has the DNA TGTGCCAGCAGCCCTTCCCTGGGACACGACTATGGCTACACCTTC. Protein: CASSPSLGHDYGYTF.

This chain connects TRBV4-1 to TRBJ2-2, with D maybe TRBD2 (6 bases). The V end lost 1 base, the J end lost 3 bases, and 12 bases lay between the germline ends. The CDR3 spans 16 residues. Germline V gene data show CDR1 as MGHRA and CDR2 as YSYEKL. CDR3 in amino acids: CASSQVLAVDTGELFF. The DNA for the CDR3 is TGCGCCAGCAGCCAAGTATTAGCGGTAGACACCGGGGAGCTGTTTTTT.

The chain recombines TRBV7-9 with TRBJ2-3, with 7 bases that match TRBD1. Germline V CDR1 and CDR2: SEHNR, FQNEAQ (reference sequence). The CDR3 sequence is 14 residues long. Losses at the gene ends were 5 bases for V and 6 bases for J; bases not matched to a gene: 8. The chain's CDR3 is CASSPRATGDTQYF. Here the CDR3 DNA reads TGTGCCAGCAGCCCCCGGGCGACAGGGGATACGCAGTATTTT. Combining the CDR3 with reference TRBV7-9 and TRBJ2-3 gives the whole variable domain DTGVSQNPRHKITKRGQNVTFRCDPISEHNRLYWYRQTLGQGPEFLTYFQNEAQLEKSRLLSDRFSAERPKGSFSTLEIQRTEQGDSAMYLCASSPRATGDTQYFGPGTRLTVL.

This clone was detected only a few times. V gene TRBV28 combines with J gene TRBJ2-7, with 8 positions matching TRBD2. Trimming at V came to 7 bases and at J to 5 bases, leaving 4 bases not matched to a gene. The germline CDR1 and CDR2 sequences are MDHEN and SYDVKM. The length of the CDR3 is 12 residues. The CDR3 is CASTPGGNEQYF. The CDR3, as DNA: TGTGCCAGCACCCCGGGGGGGAACGAGCAGTACTTC.

The chain combines TRBV2 with TRBJ2-7, with 7 bases fitting TRBD1. This CDR3 comprises 14 residues. With V trimmed by 6 bases and J by 2 bases, 7 bases remained unmatched. Germline V gives CDR1 SNHLY, CDR2 FYNNEI. In nucleotides, the CDR3 is TGTGCCAGCAGAATAGGGACAGAGACCTACGAGCAGTACTTC. Amino acids: CASRIGTETYEQYF.

As regards this clone: Other DNA sequences within the sample encode an identical CDR3. The chain recombines TRBV18 with TRBJ1-1; D is ambiguous. The length of the CDR3 is 13 residues. In germline, CDR1 is KGHSH, CDR2 LQKENI. Trimming stripped 0 bases from V and 2 bases from J, with 4 bases between. CDR3 coding DNA: TGTGCCAGCTCACCACCAGGAAACACTGAAGCTTTCTTT. Protein product: CASSPPGNTEAFF.

This clone showed up just a few times. V gene TRBV30 combines with J gene TRBJ1-6; 8 positions match TRBD1. The CDR3 runs 13 residues. Germline values: CDR1 GTSNPN, CDR2 SVGIG (reference sequence). V was pared by 5 bases and J by 10 bases, with 7 bases of the junction left unmatched. CDR3 DNA: TGTGCCTGGGACAGGGGAGTGGGATCACCCCTCCACTTT. It yields the protein CAWDRGVGSPLHF.

CDR3 sequence reads: CASSFGHSYEQYF. DNA of the CDR3: TGTGCCAGCAGTTTCGGCCACAGCTACGAGCAGTACTTC. The J gene is TRBJ2-7, the V gene TRBV28; D unclear. This CDR3 contains 13 residues. CDR1 is MDHEN, CDR2 SYDVKM, per germline. V was pared by 3 bases and J by 3 bases, with 9 bases between.

In the case of this clone: Different DNA sequences within this sample yield the same CDR3. The rearrangement uses TRBV10-3 and TRBJ2-3; 7 bases line up with TRBD1. CDR1 is ENHRY, CDR2 SYGVKD, per germline. The CDR3 length is 13 residues. V lost 6 bases and J lost 0; bases outside the gene matches: 0. CDR3 protein: CAIRQGSTDTQYF. The DNA for the CDR3 is TGTGCCATCAGACAGGGGAGCACAGATACGCAGTATTTT.

In this sample, this clone turned up a few times. The same CDR3 is also encoded by other DNA sequences in this sample. The CDR3, as DNA: TGTGCCAGCAGCTTAAGGGATCAAGAGACCCAGTACTTC. Its translation is CASSLRDQETQYF. This chain connects TRBV5-4 to TRBJ2-5; D unclear. The CDR3 runs 13 residues. Germline assignment: CDR1 SGHNT and CDR2 YYREEE (reference sequence). V was shortened by 2 bases and J by 2 bases, with 7 bases between the two germline ends.